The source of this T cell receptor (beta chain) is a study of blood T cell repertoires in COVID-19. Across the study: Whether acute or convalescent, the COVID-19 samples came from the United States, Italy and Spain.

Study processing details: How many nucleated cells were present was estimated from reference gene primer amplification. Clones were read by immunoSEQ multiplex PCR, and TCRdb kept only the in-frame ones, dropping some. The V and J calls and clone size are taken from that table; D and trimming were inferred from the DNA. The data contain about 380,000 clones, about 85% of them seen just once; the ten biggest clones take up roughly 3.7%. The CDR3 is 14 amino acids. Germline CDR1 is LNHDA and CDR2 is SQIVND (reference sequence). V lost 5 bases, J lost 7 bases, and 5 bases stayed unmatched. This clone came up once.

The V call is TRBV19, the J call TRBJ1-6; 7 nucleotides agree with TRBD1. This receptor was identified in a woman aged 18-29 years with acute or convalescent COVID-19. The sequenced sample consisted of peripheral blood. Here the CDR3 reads CASSEDRINSPLHF. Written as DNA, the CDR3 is TGTGCCAGTAGTGAGGACAGGATCAATTCACCCCTCCACTTT.